This T cell receptor beta chain appears in the sequencing data of a study of CD8+ T cells in alopecia areata (dated by TCRdb to the late 2010s). Some background on the complete study: The treated patients took part in an open-label pilot trial in which moderate-to-severe alopecia areata was treated with oral tofacitinib at 5 to 10 mg twice daily. Patients stayed on tofacitinib for 6 to 18 months and then had 6 months of follow-up off drug so that delayed response and recurrence could be assessed. For the treated patients, the SALT score, which quantifies what percentage of scalp surface area is affected, served as the measure of disease severity. The study used high-throughput TCRbeta sequencing to examine T cell clonal expansion in alopecia areata, in both the C3H/HeJ mouse model and human patients. Human TCRbeta sequencing covered scalp tissue and sorted CD4+ and CD8+ peripheral blood T cells from patchy and totalis/universalis alopecia areata patients and healthy controls. Patients on tofacitinib were biopsied at baseline and after 4 and 24 weeks of treatment, and several of the patients also had a later scalp biopsy. Clonality in the scalp was compared among normal scalp (n=4), patchy alopecia areata scalp (n=8), and alopecia totalis/universalis scalp (n=8). The RNA source kit depended on sample type: the PAXgene miRNA kit for fixed scalp, the miRNeasy kit for PBMCs, and the RNeasy kit for mouse skin. immunoSEQ multiplex PCR using 35 Vbeta forward primers and 13 Jbeta reverse primers was used to amplify TCRbeta CDR3 regions. The paper's findings and limits, for the study overall: During tofacitinib treatment, many expanded lesional clones stuck around in both scalp and blood, and this persistence may partly explain why relapse happens after treatment is stopped. With tofacitinib, both scalp clonality and the number of expanded CD8+ clones among the top 100 scalp clones went down significantly. Scalp TCR repertoire analysis is complicated because resident alphabeta T cells in normal human skin are also sequenced, whereas mouse skin is dominated by gammadelta T cells. Lesional scalp, especially in alopecia totalis/universalis, showed higher clonality and more expanded CD8+ clones than normal scalp, suggesting antigenic drive. The treated cohort was small, with a single nonresponder, so links between baseline CD8+ expansion and response need larger studies. TCR sequences shared between patients were less clear than in mice, possibly partly because of HLA diversity in the patient population.

V is pared back by 4 bases and J by 0 bases, with 12 bases lying between the germline termini. The CDR3 runs 14 amino acids, cysteine and phenylalanine included. The sequence is cut down to CDR3 DNA, 42 bases in frame from base 1. From the germline V gene (reference sequence), CDR1 is GTSNPN and CDR2 is SVGIG. The library was built by means of the immunoSEQ multiplex PCR assay. For TCR sequencing, RNA was extracted from every sample and reverse transcribed into cDNA to serve as template. First-strand cDNA was synthesized with SuperScript III using a 2:1 mix of oligo-dT and random hexamers. Amplification bias was assessed with a synthetic immune receptor repertoire, and residual bias was removed computationally. On the study's bioinformatics: Raw reads were preprocessed for error removal, and CDR3 was defined according to IMGT conventions as running from the conserved cysteine to phenylalanine. To get clonality, Shannon entropy was normalized by log2 of the number of productive unique TCRs and the result was subtracted from 1. CD4 or CD8 identity of scalp clones was inferred by cross-referencing scalp TCRbeta sequences with sorted blood CD4 and CD8 repertoires. Sourced from immuneACCESS, this table was stored by TCRdb with only in-frame sequences that have V and J called. A share of the clones is absent; for the studies checked, an unresolved V gene accounts for under half, and the remainder has no known explanation. V, J and clone size are those of that table, while D and trimming were read from the DNA. Counted in this sample were about 300,000 clones; 55% to 70% of them appeared once. Approximately 1.8% of the sample is in the top ten clones.

The time point label, as the study defines it: roughly 26 weeks on oral tofacitinib. Taken with the paper, the label for treatment or condition translates to: oral pan-JAK inhibitor, 5-10 mg twice daily. From alopecia areata patients, peripheral blood was collected along with lesional scalp punch biopsies. After PBMCs were isolated by density centrifugation and stained for CD3, CD4 and CD8, a FACSAria was used to sort CD4+ and CD8+ T cells. Note on this clone: The antigen it binds to is not known. Within one base of it there is no much larger clone, and no base qualities were kept.

The TCR comes from a human donor with alopecia areata. The chain joins TRBV30 to TRBJ1-1; the D segment cannot be called with confidence. The sequencing here drew on CD4+ T cells sorted from blood, taken at week 24, from a patient treated with tofacitinib. The CDR3 region: CAWISRVLNTEAFF. Here is the DNA: TGTGCCTGGATTTCACGGGTTTTGAACACTGAAGCTTTCTTT.